Following are 24 T cell receptor beta chains from one sample sequenced in a study of beta chain features in type 1 diabetes. Sequenced material consisted of expressed TCRB transcripts (all of the isolated RNA was reverse transcribed). TCRdb's table, derived via immunoSEQ multiplex PCR, lists solely in-frame clones and lacks some. The table lists hundreds of thousands of clones, 15% to 19% of them singletons. The sequencing input was naive CD4+ T cells from blood. These receptors all stem from a man in his late teens or twenties in good health.

The CDR3, as DNA: TGTGCCAGCAAAACCCTGGACAGAGTAATCACCGGGGAGCTGTTTTTT. It yields the protein CASKTLDRVITGELFF. The V and J genes are TRBV27 and TRBJ2-2; weak D call: TRBD1 (6 bases). The germline gives CDR1 MNHEY, CDR2 SMNVEV (reference sequence). The V and J ends lost 7 bases and 4 bases respectively, with 19 bases between them. There are 16 residues in the CDR3.

This clone was observed a handful of times. The genes are TRBV4-3 and TRBJ2-2; 10 positions agree with TRBD2. After removal of 4 bases from V and 2 bases from J, the junction contained 10 bases not matched to a gene. The CDR3 covers 18 residues. CDR1 LGHNA and CDR2 YSLEER come from the germline V gene. CDR3 loop: CASSLHPIAGGNTGELFF. CDR3 sequence (DNA): TGCGCCAGCAGCCTCCACCCCATAGCGGGGGGCAACACCGGGGAGCTGTTTTTT.

This clone has only a few counts. The chain employs TRBV4-2 and TRBJ2-3, with 10 bases matching TRBD2. CDR1 LGHNA and CDR2 YNFKEQ come from the germline V gene. The V gene end was trimmed by 0 bases and the J gene end by 5 bases; junction bases not matched to a gene: 11. The CDR3 extends over 18 amino acids. The CDR3 DNA reads TGTGCCAGCAGCCAAGATTCACTAGCGGGACGCGCCATAGATACGCAGTATTTT. It translates to CASSQDSLAGRAIDTQYF.

The genes are TRBV5-4 and TRBJ2-1; D perhaps matches TRBD1 (5 bases). Deletions cut 7 bases from V and 3 bases from J, with 14 bases between. Looked up from germline, CDR1 is SGHNT and CDR2 is YYREEE (reference sequence). This CDR3 is built from 14 residues. CDR3 DNA sequence: TGTGCCAGCTCCTCGCAGGGAAGCTACAATGAGCAGTTCTTC. It encodes CASSSQGSYNEQFF.

The chain has TRBV9 and TRBJ1-6; 10 bases match TRBD1. The CDR3 has 15 residues. From germline, CDR1 is SGDLS and CDR2 YYNGEE. V trimming: 3 bases; J trimming: 5 bases; junction bases outside the gene matches: 2. The CDR3 region has the DNA TGTGCCAGCAGCGGACAGGGGGCGGATAATTCACCCCTCCACTTT. It encodes CASSGQGADNSPLHF.

The chain uses TRBV6-1 and TRBJ2-7, with 7 bases identical to TRBD1. Trimming took 11 bases from V and 7 from J; bases not matched to a gene: 11. Germline CDR1 reads MNHNS; CDR2 reads SASEGT. The CDR3 contains 12 residues. In DNA, the CDR3 is TGTGCCGGAGGAGAGGGGGCTTGGGAGCAGTACTTC. The encoded protein is CAGGEGAWEQYF.

This clone was seen a few times. This chain connects TRBV5-1 to TRBJ2-7; D assignment may be TRBD1 or TRBD2 (5 bases each). Germline CDR1 is SGHRS and CDR2 is YFSETQ. The V gene lost 6 bases and the J gene lost 4 bases, with 8 bases spanning the gap. This CDR3 is 11 amino acids long. The CDR3 DNA reads as TGCGCCAGCAAGGGGAGTTACGAGCAGTACTTC. Its protein is CASKGSYEQYF.

The chain uses TRBV19 and TRBJ2-1; perhaps TRBD2 as D (5 bases). Germline V lookup: CDR1 LNHDA, CDR2 SQIVND (reference sequence). This CDR3 comprises 12 residues. Trimming removed 7 bases at V and 10 bases at J, with 14 bases between. The CDR3 spells CASNFKRGEQFF. The CDR3 DNA reads TGTGCCAGTAACTTCAAAAGAGGGGAGCAGTTCTTC.

V is TRBV11-2 and J is TRBJ1-1, with D possibly being TRBD1 (5 bases). The ends were cut back, 8 bases at V and 4 bases at J, with 17 bases in the middle. The germline V gene encodes CDR1 SGHAT and CDR2 FQNNGV. CDR3 length: 14 amino acids. The CDR3 DNA sequence: TGTGCCAGCCACGCTGGGGGAGCGATCACTGAAGCTTTCTTT. Translating it yields CASHAGGAITEAFF.

The chain is built from TRBV9 and TRBJ2-3; TRBD2 is a possible D gene (6 bases). The CDR3 is 16 amino acids. The V gene's germline CDR1 is SGDLS and CDR2 YYNGEE. The ends were cut back, 2 bases at V and 4 bases at J, with 17 bases in the middle. CDR3 in DNA: TGTGCCAGCAGCGTGTCGTCGAGACTAGTAGCAGATACGCAGTATTTT. Amino acid sequence: CASSVSSRLVADTQYF.

The rearrangement links TRBV10-3 to TRBJ2-1; TRBD2 agrees at 10 bases. CDR3 size: 16 residues. V was pared by 4 bases and J by 3 bases, with 6 bases of the junction left unmatched. Per germline, CDR1 ENHRY and CDR2 SYGVKD. DNA for the CDR3: TGTGCCATCAGTGGGACTAGCGGTAAATTCTACAATGAGCAGTTCTTC. It is translated as CAISGTSGKFYNEQFF.

This chain connects TRBV27 to TRBJ1-2; TRBD1 is a possible D gene (6 bases). The CDR3 contains 15 residues. Germline loops: CDR1 MNHEY, CDR2 SMNVEV (reference sequence). The V gene lost 3 bases and the J gene lost 0 bases, with 11 bases spanning the gap. The CDR3 DNA follows: TGTGCCAGCAGTTTGGGGGGCCCAACTAACTATGGCTACACCTTC. Translating it yields CASSLGGPTNYGYTF.

The gene calls are TRBV7-7 and TRBJ1-2; maybe TRBD1 (6 bases). From germline, CDR1 is SSHAT and CDR2 FNYEAQ (reference sequence). The CDR3 sequence is 11 residues long. The CDR3 DNA reads TGTGCTGTCAGAGGGGGCTATGGCTACACCTTC. This sequence encodes CAVRGGYGYTF.

The chain uses TRBV4-3 and TRBJ2-1; 8 bases are shared with TRBD1. Germline loops: CDR1 LGHNA, CDR2 YSLEER. CDR3 length: 17 residues. The trim removed 3 bases at V and 2 bases at J, leaving 9 bases unmatched. CDR3 region: CASSHSKPGQAYNEQFF. In DNA, the CDR3 is TGCGCCAGCAGCCACTCAAAACCGGGACAGGCCTACAATGAGCAGTTCTTC.

This clone occurred a few times. V gene TRBV6-1 combines with J gene TRBJ2-3; D gene uncertain. Per the germline V gene, CDR1 is MNHNS and CDR2 is SASEGT. The length of the CDR3 is 12 residues. Between the trimmed V and J ends, which lost 4 bases and 7 bases, there was a span of 9 bases. The CDR3 spells CASSVGPYTQYF. DNA for the CDR3: TGTGCCAGCAGTGTCGGACCGTATACGCAGTATTTT.

This sequence joins TRBV7-9 and TRBJ2-3; possibly TRBD2 for D (6 bases). Germline loops: CDR1 SEHNR, CDR2 FQNEAQ (reference sequence). This CDR3 is built from 14 residues. Trimming removed 0 bases from V and 3 bases from J, with 7 bases in between. The CDR3 region is CASSLAEGTDTQYF. CDR3 in DNA: TGTGCCAGCAGCTTAGCGGAGGGGACAGATACGCAGTATTTT.

J is TRBJ1-1 and V is TRBV20-1; D is uncertain. The V gene lost 4 bases and the J gene lost 5 bases, with 8 bases spanning the gap. CDR3 length: 11 amino acids. Germline V lookup: CDR1 DFQATT, CDR2 SNEGSKA (reference sequence). The CDR3, as DNA: TGCAGTGCTATCGGCCTAACTGAAGCTTTCTTT. It yields the protein CSAIGLTEAFF.

This clone was counted a few times. The CDR3 loop is CASSQTSQRAEQFF. The CDR3 nucleotides are TGTGCCAGCTCACAAACCTCCCAGAGGGCTGAGCAGTTCTTC. This sequence joins TRBV6-5 and TRBJ2-1; D perhaps matches TRBD2 (5 bases). CDR1 and CDR2 from the germline V gene are MNHEY and SVGAGI. V was shortened by 8 bases and J by 9 bases, with 20 bases between the two germline ends. This CDR3 has 14 residues.

This rearrangement joins TRBV10-3 to TRBJ2-2; either TRBD1 or TRBD2 may supply D (6 bases each). The CDR3 has 16 amino acids. Trimming stripped 11 bases from V and 2 bases from J, with 21 bases between. Per germline, CDR1 ENHRY and CDR2 SYGVKD. The CDR3 DNA reads as TGTGCCCTTCAGGAGGGAACAGGGAGTAACACCGGGGAGCTGTTTTTT. The encoded protein is CALQEGTGSNTGELFF.

CDR3 bases: TGCAGCGCCCTAACCGGGACAGGGGAAACTGAAGCTTTCTTT. It yields the protein CSALTGTGETEAFF. The chain has TRBV29-1 and TRBJ1-1; 10 bases align to TRBD1. This CDR3 has 14 amino acids. Per the germline V gene, CDR1 is SQVTM and CDR2 is ANQGSEA. With 7 bases clipped from V and 5 bases from J, the junction kept 10 bases outside the gene matches.

The sample holds a few counts of this clone. Additional DNA sequences in this sample encode the identical CDR3. The gene calls are TRBV5-1 and TRBJ2-5; weak D call: TRBD1 (5 bases). The germline V and J ends were trimmed by 5 bases and 4 bases, with 12 bases remaining between them. CDR1 and CDR2 (germline): SGHRS, YFSETQ. The CDR3 is 13 amino acids. As DNA, the CDR3 is TGCGCCAGCAGTTCCCAGGGCGCAGAGACCCAGTACTTC. As protein: CASSSQGAETQYF.

This clone has just a few counts. J is TRBJ2-3 and V is TRBV7-9; D is uncertain. The CDR3 consists of 14 residues. Trimming took 4 bases from V and 1 from J, leaving 9 bases between them. Germline V gene sequence: CDR1 SEHNR, CDR2 FQNEAQ (reference sequence). CDR3 in DNA: TGTGCCAGCAGCTCAAGACAACGCACAGATACGCAGTATTTT. This codes for CASSSRQRTDTQYF. Combining the CDR3 with reference TRBV7-9 and TRBJ2-3 gives the whole variable domain DTGVSQNPRHKITKRGQNVTFRCDPISEHNRLYWYRQTLGQGPEFLTYFQNEAQLEKSRLLSDRFSAERPKGSFSTLEIQRTEQGDSAMYLCASSSRQRTDTQYFGPGTRLTVL.

In its sample, this clone was seen a few times. This chain links TRBV19 with TRBJ2-1; 7 bases are shared with TRBD1. The germline CDR1 and CDR2 sequences are LNHDA and SQIVND (reference sequence). V shed 2 bases, J shed 7 bases, and the junction held 8 bases outside the gene matches. There are 15 residues in the CDR3. Here the CDR3 reads CASSIKGIQGNEQFF. The CDR3 nucleotides read TGTGCCAGTAGTATAAAGGGGATACAGGGGAATGAGCAGTTCTTC. The whole variable domain, filled in from reference TRBV19 and TRBJ2-1, reads DGGITQSPKYLFRKEGQNVTLSCEQNLNHDAMYWYRQDPGQGLRLIYYSQIVNDFQKGDIAEGYSVSREKKESFPLTVTSAQKNPTAFYLCASSIKGIQGNEQFFGPGTRLTVL.

This clone was seen only a few times. The rearrangement uses TRBV20-1 and TRBJ2-3; unclear D gene. Germline V gives CDR1 DFQATT, CDR2 SNEGSKA (reference sequence). V shed 7 bases and J shed 5 bases, with 10 bases lying between them. The CDR3 length is 11 residues. The CDR3 bases are TGCAGTGTCAGCCATGGAGATACGCAGTATTTT. The encoded protein is CSVSHGDTQYF.